The entry that follows covers one T cell receptor beta chain sequence. What antigen it recognizes has not been identified. No base quality information exists; no much larger clone differs at one position. These data are taken from a study of blood T cell repertoires in COVID-19 (dated by TCRdb to 2020 to 2022). About the investigation overall: The collaborator samples originated in the United States, Italy and Spain and spanned the acute and convalescent phases of COVID-19. The material from the prospective study consisted of cDNA or gDNA derived from T cells, B-cell-depleted T cells, or PBMCs. Subjects who had been exposed to COVID-19, were actively infected with it, or had recovered from it provided the deeply sampled blood TCRbeta repertoires that made up the dataset. The repertoires were released in a freely available public database intended as a resource for research on the immune response to SARS-CoV-2. Samples were obtained from the ongoing ImmuneRACE study (first 160 participants) and from over 1,000 subjects provided by 6 global collaborators. The sample metadata nearly always contained a de-identified subject ID, COVID-19 status, age in years and sex. Where available, HLA class I and class II types were obtained from metadata supplied by the sample provider rather than from assay-based typing.

TCRbeta CDR3 regions were amplified from genomic DNA by means of the immunoSEQ Assay, a bias-controlled multiplex PCR. The study's processing was this. The number of nucleated cells in each sample was estimated from the amplification of reference gene primers within the assay. To quantify the absolute abundance of each unique TCRbeta CDR3 rearrangement, sequence reads were collapsed and filtered. Productive Simpson clonality was computed per sample as the square root of Simpson's diversity index over productive rearrangements. TCRdb carries this immuneACCESS record with in-frame sequences only. Its versions omit some clonotypes, under half of them owing to an unresolved V gene in the studies checked, with the rest unexplained. That table is the source of V, J and clone size, and D and trimming were worked out from the DNA. A total of around 300,000 clones appear in this sample, approximately 86% of them only once. Jointly, the top ten make up less than 2.5% of the sample.

CDR1 and CDR2 (PRHDT, FYEKMQ) derive from the germline V gene (reference sequence). From its cysteine to its phenylalanine, the CDR3 spans 17 amino acids. Only the CDR3 portion is preserved as DNA: 51 bases, with reading frame beginning at the first base. Trimming removed 5 bases from V and 5 bases from J; the gene matches leave 5 bases unexplained. Another Seattle source contributed samples from volunteer blood donors who had recovered from COVID-19. The collaborating institutions used their own protocols to collect whole blood in K2EDTA tubes. For TCRbeta analysis, collaborators shipped samples as frozen whole blood, isolated PBMCs, or DNA extracted from either of those sample types. Study-wide findings and limitations: The quantity of clinical and demographic metadata differed by source and by participant and was supplied without curation.

The sequenced material came from peripheral blood. In this chain, TRBV13 is recombined with TRBJ2-2; TRBD2 aligns with 16 central bases. The clonotype was recovered from a woman in her twenties or thirties who had recovered from COVID-19. The DNA sequence follows: TGTGCCAGCAGCCTCGGGACTAGCGGGGGGGATACCGGGGAGCTGTTTTTT. Its amino acids are CASSLGTSGGDTGELFF.